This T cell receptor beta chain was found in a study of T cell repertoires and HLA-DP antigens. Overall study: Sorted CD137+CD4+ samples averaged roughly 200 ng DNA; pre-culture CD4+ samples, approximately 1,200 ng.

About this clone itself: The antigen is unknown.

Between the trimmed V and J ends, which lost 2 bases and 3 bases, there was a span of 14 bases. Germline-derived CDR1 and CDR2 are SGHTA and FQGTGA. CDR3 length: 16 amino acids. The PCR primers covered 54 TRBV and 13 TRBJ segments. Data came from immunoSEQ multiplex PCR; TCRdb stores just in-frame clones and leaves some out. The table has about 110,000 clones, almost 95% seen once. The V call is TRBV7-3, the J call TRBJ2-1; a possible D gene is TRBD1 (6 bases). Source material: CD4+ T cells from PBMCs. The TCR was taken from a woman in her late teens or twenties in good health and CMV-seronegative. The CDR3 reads CASSLVHSGVYNEQFF. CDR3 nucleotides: TGTGCCAGCAGCTTAGTCCACTCAGGGGTCTACAATGAGCAGTTCTTC.